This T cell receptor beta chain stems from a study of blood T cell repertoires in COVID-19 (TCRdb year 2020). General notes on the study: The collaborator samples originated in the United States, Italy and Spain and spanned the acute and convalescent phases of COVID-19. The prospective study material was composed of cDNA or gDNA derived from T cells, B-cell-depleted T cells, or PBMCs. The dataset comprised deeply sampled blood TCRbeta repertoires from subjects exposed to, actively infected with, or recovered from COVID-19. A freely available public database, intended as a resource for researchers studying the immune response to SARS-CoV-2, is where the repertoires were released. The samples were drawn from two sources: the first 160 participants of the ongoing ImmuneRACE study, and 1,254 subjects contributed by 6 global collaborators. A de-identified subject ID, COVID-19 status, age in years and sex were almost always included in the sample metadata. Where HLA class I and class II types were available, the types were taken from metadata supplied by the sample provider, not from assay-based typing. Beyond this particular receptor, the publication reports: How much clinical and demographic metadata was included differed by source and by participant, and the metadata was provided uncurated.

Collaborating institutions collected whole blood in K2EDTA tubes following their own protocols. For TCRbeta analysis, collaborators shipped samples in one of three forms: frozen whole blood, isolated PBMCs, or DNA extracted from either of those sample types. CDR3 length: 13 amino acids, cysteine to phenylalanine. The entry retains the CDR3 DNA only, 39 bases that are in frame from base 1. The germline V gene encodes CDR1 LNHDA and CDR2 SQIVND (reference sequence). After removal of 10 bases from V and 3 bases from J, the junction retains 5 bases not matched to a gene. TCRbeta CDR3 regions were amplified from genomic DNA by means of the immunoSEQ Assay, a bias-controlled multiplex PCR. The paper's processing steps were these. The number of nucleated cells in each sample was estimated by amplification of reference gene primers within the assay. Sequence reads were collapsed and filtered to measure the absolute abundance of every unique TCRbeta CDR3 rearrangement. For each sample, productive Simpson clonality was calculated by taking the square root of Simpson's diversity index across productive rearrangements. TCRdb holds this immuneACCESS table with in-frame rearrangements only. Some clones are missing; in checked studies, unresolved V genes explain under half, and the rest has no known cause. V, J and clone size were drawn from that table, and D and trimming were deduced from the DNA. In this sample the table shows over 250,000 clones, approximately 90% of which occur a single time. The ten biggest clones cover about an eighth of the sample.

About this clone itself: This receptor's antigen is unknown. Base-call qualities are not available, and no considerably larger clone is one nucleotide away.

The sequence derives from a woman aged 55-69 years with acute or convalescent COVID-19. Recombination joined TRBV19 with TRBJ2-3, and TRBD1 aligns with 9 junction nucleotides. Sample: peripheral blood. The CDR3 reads CATTTGGTDTQYF. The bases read TGTGCCACCACGACAGGGGGTACAGATACGCAGTATTTT.